A single sample is the source of the 18 T cell receptor beta chains below, sequenced in a study of spatial heterogeneity in lung cancer. Time point meaning: sample taken at primary tumor resection. Whole RNA, which was extracted from tumor, nontumor lung tissue or frozen PBMC, was sequenced without any cell sorting. From the 5' RACE reads, TCRdb called clonotypes with MiXCR, one entry per CDR3 protein. The data show tens of thousands of distinct CDR3 sequences, approximately 20% seen once. The material sequenced was PBMCs, taken at surgery. These receptors came from a male donor with early-stage non-small cell lung cancer.

This clonotype was counted at least ten times. The J gene is TRBJ2-2, the V gene TRBV12-5, with a possible D match to TRBD2 (6 bases). CDR3 length: 17 amino acids. V was trimmed by 2 bases and J by 6 bases, leaving 19 bases between them. CDR1 LGHNT and CDR2 FRNRAP come from the germline V gene. CDR3 region: CASGLLPSAGLAGELFF. DNA for the CDR3: TGTGCTAGTGGTTTGTTGCCCTCCGCGGGGCTAGCCGGGGAGCTGTTTTTT.

The rearrangement joins TRBV18 to TRBJ1-1, with 10 positions matching TRBD1. The CDR3 has 15 amino acids. Germline lookup yields CDR1 KGHSH and CDR2 LQKENI. V lost 6 bases to trimming and J lost 3 bases; unmatched junction nucleotides: 7. The CDR3, as DNA: TGTGCCAGCTCCCCGGGACAGGGGAGGCACACTGAAGCTTTCTTT. It encodes CASSPGQGRHTEAFF.

V gene TRBV23-1 combines with J gene TRBJ1-5; D not resolved. TRBV23-1 is sorted into the ORF group, with uncertain function. Trimming shortened V by 4 bases and J by 0 bases, and 10 bases separated the two germline ends. CDR3 length equals 15 residues. In nucleotides, the CDR3 is TGCGCCAGCAGTCGGACGGCTTATAGCAATCAGCCCCAGCATTTT. Its translation: CASSRTAYSNQPQHF.

The chain couples TRBV10-2 to TRBJ1-6; D perhaps matches TRBD1 (6 bases). This CDR3 is 15 amino acids long. V shed 2 bases and J shed 8 bases, with 13 bases lying between them. Per germline, CDR1 WSHSY and CDR2 SAAADI. CDR3 sequence: CASSERGAPHSPLHF. CDR3 sequence (DNA): TGCGCCAGCAGTGAGAGGGGGGCCCCCCATTCACCCCTCCACTTT.

Many counts were recorded for this clonotype. This rearrangement joins TRBV5-1 to TRBJ2-3; D unresolved. CDR1 SGHRS and CDR2 YFSETQ come from the germline V gene. V gave up 4 bases and J gave up 2 bases, with 14 bases separating them. The CDR3 is 15 amino acids. The CDR3: CASSPVGGNTDTQYF. DNA of the CDR3: TGCGCCAGCAGCCCAGTTGGCGGAAACACAGATACGCAGTATTTT. The entire variable domain, with the rest obtained from reference TRBV5-1 and TRBJ2-3, is as follows: KAGVTQTPRYLIKTRGQQVTLSCSPISGHRSVSWYQQTPGQGLQFLFEYFSETQRNKGNFPGRFSGRQFSNSRSEMNVSTLELGDSALYLCASSPVGGNTDTQYFGPGTRLTVL.

This clonotype appeared many times. This chain connects TRBV12-3 or TRBV12-4 to TRBJ1-2, with 7 positions matching TRBD1. Losses at the gene ends were 6 bases for V and 4 bases for J; bases not matched to a gene: 8. The CDR3 is 14 amino acids. CDR3 loop: CASSRQGLSYGYTF. DNA of the CDR3: TGTGCCAGCAGCCGACAGGGATTAAGCTATGGCTACACCTTC.

The chain employs TRBV20-1 and TRBJ2-3, with a possible D match to TRBD1 (6 bases). V lost 5 bases and J 8 bases, leaving 20 bases between the germline ends. This CDR3 is 14 amino acids long. The germline gives CDR1 DFQATT, CDR2 SNEGSKA (reference sequence). The DNA for the CDR3 is TGCAGTGCTTTTCCGACAGGAACAGATGGTACGCAGTATTTT. It encodes CSAFPTGTDGTQYF.

This clonotype was observed many times. The genes are TRBV28 and TRBJ1-6; unclear D gene. The V and J ends lost 6 bases and 5 bases respectively, with 8 bases between them. CDR1 is MDHEN and CDR2 is SYDVKM in the germline V gene. The CDR3 is made up of 13 amino acids. The CDR3 DNA sequence: TGTGCCAGCAGGGAGGCAAATAATTCACCCCTCCACTTT. Translated, it gives CASREANNSPLHF.

This clonotype was seen only a few times. The chain combines TRBV20-1 with TRBJ2-7, with D possibly being TRBD2 (6 bases). This CDR3 is 13 amino acids long. CDR1 and CDR2 (germline): DFQATT, SNEGSKA (reference sequence). The V and J ends lost 3 bases and 5 bases respectively, with 14 bases between them. The CDR3 region has the DNA TGCAGTGCTAGGCGGACGGGGGTCAACGAGCAGTACTTC. This codes for CSARRTGVNEQYF.

This chain connects TRBV11-3 to TRBJ2-5; 11 bases align to TRBD2. Germline loops: CDR1 SGHNT, CDR2 YENEEA. The CDR3 is 13 amino acids. The junction had 3 bases not matched to a gene; V was cut back by 5 bases and J by 7 bases. CDR3 DNA: TGTGCCAGCAGCCGGGGGACTAGCGGGACCCAGTACTTC. This translates into CASSRGTSGTQYF.

The chain recombines TRBV7-8 with TRBJ2-1, with 8 bases matching TRBD2. V lost 1 base and J lost 5; bases outside the gene matches: 7. The germline gives CDR1 SGHVS, CDR2 FQNEAQ. This CDR3 contains 16 residues. CDR3 region: CASSLGQRELHNEQFF. For the CDR3, the DNA is TGTGCCAGCAGCTTAGGTCAGCGGGAGTTGCACAATGAGCAGTTCTTC.

This clonotype appeared a few times. V gene TRBV18 combines with J gene TRBJ1-2, with D possibly being TRBD1 (5 bases). Germline CDR1 reads KGHSH; CDR2 reads LQKENI. The CDR3 is 15 amino acids. V gave up 4 bases and J gave up 0 bases, with 12 bases separating them. Here the CDR3 reads CASSLWDVANYGYTF. The CDR3 bases are TGTGCCAGCTCACTATGGGACGTAGCTAACTATGGCTACACCTTC.

In its sample, this clonotype was seen many times. The chain uses TRBV28 and TRBJ2-7; D possibly corresponds to TRBD1 (5 bases). The germline V gene encodes CDR1 MDHEN and CDR2 SYDVKM. V lost 4 bases and J lost 2, with 12 bases in between. The CDR3 extends over 14 amino acids. CDR3 protein: CASSSEDRPYEQYF. The CDR3 nucleotides read TGTGCCAGCAGTTCCGAAGACAGACCCTACGAGCAGTACTTC. Full variable domain (rest looked up from reference TRBV28 and TRBJ2-7): DVKVTQSSRYLVKRTGEKVFLECVQDMDHENMFWYRQDPGLGLRLIYFSYDVKMKEKGDIPEGYSVSREKKERFSLILESASTNQTSMYLCASSSEDRPYEQYFGPGTRLTVT.

The chain recombines TRBV20-1 with TRBJ2-1, with 8 bases identical to TRBD1. V lost 6 bases, J lost 2 bases, and 6 bases stayed unmatched. This CDR3 is 14 amino acids long. Germline loops: CDR1 DFQATT, CDR2 SNEGSKA (reference sequence). In DNA form, the CDR3 reads TGCAGTGCCAACCTGGACAGGGCCTACAATGAGCAGTTCTTC. This translates into CSANLDRAYNEQFF.

This clonotype was seen only a few times. V and J are TRBV18 and TRBJ2-1, with a possible D match to TRBD1 (6 bases). V was clipped by 0 bases and J by 2 bases, with 23 bases between them. Germline V gene data show CDR1 as KGHSH and CDR2 as LQKENI. This CDR3 region has 20 residues. CDR3 protein: CASSPPRTANSEATYNEQFF. As DNA, the CDR3 is TGTGCCAGCTCACCACCGCGGACAGCGAACTCGGAGGCCACCTACAATGAGCAGTTCTTC.

This clonotype has only a few counts. The V call is TRBV6-4, the J call TRBJ2-1; 7 nucleotides match TRBD2. Germline V gene data show CDR1 as MRHNA and CDR2 as SNTAGT. The CDR3 has 16 amino acids. V dropped 0 bases and J dropped 4; count of bases not matched to a gene: 6. The DNA of the CDR3 is TGTGCCAGCAGTGACTCGCCTAGCGGAGTGTACAATGAGCAGTTCTTC. Translation: CASSDSPSGVYNEQFF.

The table lists this clonotype with many counts. The chain links TRBV5-4 to TRBJ1-1; D is ambiguous. The CDR3 length is 16 residues. Trimming removed 6 bases at V and 1 base at J, with 19 bases between. Germline V CDR1 and CDR2: SGHNT, YYREEE (reference sequence). The CDR3 loop reads CASKLGGVGRNTEAFF. The CDR3 bases are TGTGCCAGCAAATTGGGTGGGGTCGGGAGGAACACTGAAGCTTTCTTT.

This clonotype was detected only a few times. The genes are TRBV6-5 and TRBJ2-1; 8 bases fit TRBD1. Germline V lookup: CDR1 MNHEY, CDR2 SVGAGI. The CDR3 is 16 amino acids. V was clipped by 4 bases and J by 2 bases; unmatched bases: 7. In nucleotides, the CDR3 is TGTGCCAGCAGTTCAATAAGGACAGGGACCTACAATGAGCAGTTCTTC. It specifies CASSSIRTGTYNEQFF.